This note documents a single T cell receptor beta chain sequence. CDR1 and CDR2 from the germline V gene are LGHNA and YNFKEQ. V trimming: 3 bases; J trimming: 5 bases; junction bases outside the gene matches: 17. The CDR3 runs 19 residues. Reverse transcription of about 0.5 to 1 ug RNA was carried out with random hexamers. TCRdb processed the immunoSEQ multiplex PCR reads anew with MiXCR; each CDR3 protein has one entry. The repertoire includes about 150,000 distinct CDR3 sequences, roughly 95% of them detected once, and approximately 0.08% sits in the top ten. This sample is drawn from a study of CD8 T cells in Susac syndrome.

Sample: CD4+ T cells from PBMCs. This sequence originates from a human donor in good health. This rearrangement joins TRBV4-2 to TRBJ2-2; 8 positions match TRBD2. This CDR3 is CASSHDTRTGTRGTGELFF. In DNA form, the CDR3 reads TGTGCCAGCAGCCACGATACCCGAACCGGGACTAGAGGTACCGGGGAGCTGTTTTTT.